This is a list of T cell receptor beta chains from one sample in a study of cytomegalovirus exposure and HLA in healthy donors. Repertoires were generated with immunoSEQ multiplex PCR, while TCRdb's copy carries only in-frame clones and drops some. The sample shows roughly 200,000 clones, roughly 90% of them seen only once. The specimen was PBMCs. The receptors shown here come from a woman younger than 45 in good health and CMV-seronegative. Each CDR3 is given with its conserved first and last residue. D genes are given only for firm matches. Part of the rows lack a size; the others show once, few, many or a class for expanded clones.

d_call j_call v_call clone_size cdr3_nt cdr3_aa
. TRBJ2-3 TRBV27 . TGTGCAACGAAGAGGCGGCTTCCCACAGATACGCAGTATTTT CATKRRLPTDTQYF
TRBD2 TRBJ2-7 TRBV7-9 . TGTGCCAGCAGCTACCTAGCGGGATACGAGCAGTACTTC CASSYLAGYEQYF
TRBD2 TRBJ2-7 TRBV10-1 . TGCGCCAGCAGTCCGGGACTAGACTCCTACGAGCAGTACTTC CASSPGLDSYEQYF
. TRBJ2-3 TRBV2 . TGTGCCAGCAGTGAACAGCGGAGTAGCACAGATACGCAGTATTTT CASSEQRSSTDTQYF
TRBD1 TRBJ2-1 TRBV18 few TGTGCCAGCTCACCCTCCGGGACAGGGGACAATGAGCAGTTCTTC CASSPSGTGDNEQFF
TRBD2 TRBJ2-1 TRBV6-5 once TGTGCCAGCAGCCGGGGGGGGGCCTACAATGAGCAGTTCTTC CASSRGGAYNEQFF
TRBD2 TRBJ2-3 TRBV2 . TGTGCCAGCAGCCGCACTAGCGGGGGGTCCACTAGCACAGATACGCAGTATTTT CASSRTSGGSTSTDTQYF
. TRBJ2-2 TRBV6-1 . TGTGCCAGCAGTGCGACCGGGGAGCTGTTTTTT CASSATGELFF
. TRBJ2-1 TRBV7-3 . TGTGCCAGCAGCTTGGGGCCCGGAGAGCAGTTCTTC CASSLGPGEQFF
. TRBJ1-4 TRBV4-1 . TGCGCCAGCAGCCAGGACACAGGGTACTCTGAAAAACTGTTTTTT CASSQDTGYSEKLFF
. TRBJ2-1 TRBV2 few TGTGCCAGCGCCCAGTACAATGAGCAGTTCTTC CASAQYNEQFF
TRBD1 TRBJ1-1 TRBV6-5 . TGTGCCAGCGGACAAACAGGGGAAACTGAAGCTTTCTTT CASGQTGETEAFF
. TRBJ2-2 TRBV7-9 . TGTGCCAGCAGCCTGACTTCGAACACCGGGGAGCTGTTTTTT CASSLTSNTGELFF
. TRBJ2-7 TRBV28 . TGTGCCAGCAGTTTCCCAGGGTTCAACGAGCAGTACTTC CASSFPGFNEQYF
TRBD1 TRBJ1-4 TRBV19 . TGTGCCAGTAGTTTAGGGGGCCAAGGTGGTGAAAAACTGTTTTTT CASSLGGQGGEKLFF
TRBD1 TRBJ2-1 TRBV29-1 . TGCAGCGTTTTCGGGACAGGGATAGGTGAGCAGTTCTTC CSVFGTGIGEQFF
. TRBJ2-7 TRBV27 . TGTGCCAGCAGTTTGAGGAACTCCTACGAGCAGTACTTC CASSLRNSYEQYF
. TRBJ2-7 TRBV18 . TGTGCCAGCTCGGGAGGCACGGGACAGCAATACGAGCAGTACTTC CASSGGTGQQYEQYF
TRBD2 TRBJ2-2 TRBV29-1 . TGCAGCGTTCTTGGACTAGCGGGAGCGAACACCGGGGAGCTGTTTTTT CSVLGLAGANTGELFF
TRBD2 TRBJ2-3 TRBV2 . TGTGCCAGCAGTGGACTAGCGGGTTACACAGATACGCAGTATTTT CASSGLAGYTDTQYF
TRBD2 TRBJ2-3 TRBV5-1 . TGCGCCAGCAGCTTGGGGTTGGCGGGAGTTCTAGATACGCAGTATTTT CASSLGLAGVLDTQYF
TRBD2 TRBJ2-2 TRBV19 . TGTGCCAGTAGTATGGGGGGACTAGCAAGGAACACCGGGGAGCTGTTTTTT CASSMGGLARNTGELFF